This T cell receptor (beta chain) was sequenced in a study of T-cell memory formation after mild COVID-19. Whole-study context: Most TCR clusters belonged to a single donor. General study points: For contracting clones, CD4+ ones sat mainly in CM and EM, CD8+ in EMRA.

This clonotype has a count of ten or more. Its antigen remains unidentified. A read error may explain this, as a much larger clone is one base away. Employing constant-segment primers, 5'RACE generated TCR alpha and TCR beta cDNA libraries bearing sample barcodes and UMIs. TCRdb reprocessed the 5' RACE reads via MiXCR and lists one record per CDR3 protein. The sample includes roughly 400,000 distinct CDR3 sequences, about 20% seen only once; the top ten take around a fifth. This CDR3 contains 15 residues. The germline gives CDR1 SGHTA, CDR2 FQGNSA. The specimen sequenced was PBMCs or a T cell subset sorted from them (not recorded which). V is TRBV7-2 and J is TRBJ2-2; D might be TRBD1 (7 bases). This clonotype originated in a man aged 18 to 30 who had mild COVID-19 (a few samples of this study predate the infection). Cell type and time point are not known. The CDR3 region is CASREQGTGTGGLFF. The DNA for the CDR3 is TGTGCCAGCAGGGAACAGGGGACGGGCACCGGGGGGCTGTTTTTT.